The present TCR beta chain was sequenced within a study of TIL therapy for anti-PD-1-resistant metastatic lung cancer. Germline CDR1 SGHRS, CDR2 YFSETQ. The V and J ends lost 9 bases and 1 base respectively, with 15 bases between them. CDR3 size: 14 residues. The immunoSEQ assay was v3. Sequencing depth was 1.9 million or so read pairs for survey level, about 5-6 million for deep. Some clones are missing from TCRdb's copy, which holds only in-frame ones; the method was immunoSEQ multiplex PCR. The top ten hold approximately 9% of the sample, which has about 14,000 clones, 66% seen once. Time point meaning: pre-treatment sample, taken before nivolumab and TIL therapy. The tumor samples were excised metastases, mostly pleural nodules or supraclavicular lymph nodes. Progressing patients received lymphodepletion, expanded TIL infusion and IL-2. Patients were adults with stage 4 NSCLC.

The sequence came from a woman aged 25-85 years with non-small cell lung cancer. The chain is built from TRBV5-1 and TRBJ2-3; maybe TRBD2 (6 bases). Sequenced material: tumor tissue, taken at baseline. CDR3 nucleotides: TGCGCCACCAAGTTAGGCGGGGGCACAGATACGCAGTATTTT. Its translation: CATKLGGGTDTQYF.